The next 30 T cell receptor beta chains were all read from a single sample in a study of cytomegalovirus exposure and HLA in healthy donors. Researchers ran the PCR with 60 Vbeta and 13 Jbeta primers. Here immunoSEQ multiplex PCR was the method, and the copy in TCRdb shows in-frame clones only, minus some. The repertoire holds roughly 150,000 clones, with roughly 70% as singletons. Sequences were obtained from PBMCs. The receptors were sampled from a man under 40 in good health and CMV-seronegative.

This clone was seen only a few times. A read error may produce the germline difference seen at one junction end. The J gene is TRBJ2-6, the V gene TRBV7-6; possible D gene TRBD1, 5 bases. The germline V gene encodes CDR1 SGHVS and CDR2 FNYEAQ. This CDR3 is 15 amino acids long. In DNA, the CDR3 is TGTGCCAGCAGCCAACCATTAGGCAGGGCCAACGGCCTGACTTTC. Translating it yields CASSQPLGRANGLTF.

J is TRBJ1-1 and V is TRBV30, with D possibly being TRBD1 (5 bases). The germline gives CDR1 GTSNPN, CDR2 SVGIG (reference sequence). With 2 bases removed from V and 10 bases from J, the gap between germline ends came to 14 bases. CDR3 length equals 12 residues. For the CDR3, the DNA is TGTGCCTGGAGTTATAGCACAGGAAGAGCTTTCTTT. It is translated as CAWSYSTGRAFF.

The chain joins TRBV27 to TRBJ2-1, with 8 bases that match TRBD2. V lost 4 bases and J lost 6; bases outside the gene matches: 8. Germline CDR1 and CDR2: MNHEY and SMNVEV (reference sequence). The CDR3 extends over 15 amino acids. The CDR3 sequence: CASSSAGAGRNEQFF. In nucleotides, the CDR3 is TGTGCCAGCAGTTCAGCGGGAGCCGGGCGCAATGAGCAGTTCTTC.

This clone has just a few counts. This chain connects TRBV6-1 to TRBJ2-7; 7 positions agree with TRBD2. J gave up 0 bases and V 5 bases, and 7 bases lay outside the gene matches. This CDR3 has 15 residues. Germline CDR1 MNHNS, CDR2 SASEGT. The CDR3: CASSQSRTSSYEQYF. CDR3 coding DNA: TGTGCCAGCAGTCAATCTCGGACTAGCTCCTACGAGCAGTACTTC.

The V gene is TRBV11-3, the J gene TRBJ1-6; unclear D gene. This CDR3 has 16 residues. Germline V lookup: CDR1 SGHNT, CDR2 YENEEA. V gave up 5 bases and J gave up 0 bases, with 11 bases separating them. Here the CDR3 DNA reads TGTGCCAGCAGCCAGACGGGGAGCTCCTATAATTCACCCCTCCACTTT. Protein sequence: CASSQTGSSYNSPLHF.

V gene TRBV2 combines with J gene TRBJ1-2, with D perhaps matching TRBD1 (6 bases). Trimming took 1 base from V and 7 from J, leaving 16 bases between them. This CDR3 is built from 15 residues. Germline CDR1 is SNHLY and CDR2 is FYNNEI. The CDR3 reads CASSEGGGGVAGYTF. The CDR3 DNA sequence: TGTGCCAGCAGTGAAGGAGGGGGGGGCGTCGCTGGCTACACCTTC.

The chain uses TRBV28 and TRBJ2-5; the match to TRBD2 covers 7 bases. The CDR3 is made up of 14 amino acids. CDR1 MDHEN and CDR2 SYDVKM come from the germline V gene. Trimming cost V 6 bases and J 1 base; bases outside gene matches: 5. CDR3 in amino acids: CASSWGTTQETQYF. CDR3 nucleotide sequence: TGTGCCAGCAGCTGGGGGACTACCCAAGAGACCCAGTACTTC.

The V gene is TRBV14, the J gene TRBJ2-7, with 15 bases lining up with TRBD2. CDR3 length: 18 residues. Germline CDR1 SGHDN, CDR2 FVKESK. V dropped 3 bases and J dropped 4; count of bases not matched to a gene: 10. The CDR3 coding sequence is TGTGCCAGCAGCCACTCCGGACTAGCGGGAGGGCCGAGGTACGAGCAGTACTTC. Translation gives CASSHSGLAGGPRYEQYF.

A remark on this clone: A read error is the likely source, as a far larger clone sits one nucleotide away. Within the sample, other DNA sequences also encode this same CDR3. This sequence joins TRBV6-1 and TRBJ2-2; D is uncertain. V gave up 5 bases and J gave up 6 bases, with 13 bases separating them. Germline V gives CDR1 MNHNS, CDR2 SASEGT. This CDR3 has 14 amino acids. The CDR3 DNA reads as TGTGCCAGCAGTACCCCCGGAGAAGCCGGGGAGCTGTTTTTT. Translating it yields CASSTPGEAGELFF.

This clone came up a few times. J is TRBJ2-5 and V is TRBV10-3; possible D gene TRBD2, 5 bases. Germline CDR1 ENHRY, CDR2 SYGVKD. CDR3 size: 13 residues. Trimming took off 4 bases at V and 2 bases at J, with 8 bases between the two ends. The CDR3 region has the DNA TGTGCCATCAGTGTCGAGGGACAAGAGACCCAGTACTTC. Protein product: CAISVEGQETQYF.

The V gene is TRBV27, the J gene TRBJ2-1; 7 bases are shared with TRBD1. Losses at the gene ends were 3 bases for V and 3 bases for J; bases not matched to a gene: 2. Germline values: CDR1 MNHEY, CDR2 SMNVEV (reference sequence). The CDR3 is 14 amino acids. CDR3 loop: CASSLTGSYNEQFF. The CDR3 nucleotides are TGTGCCAGCAGTTTGACAGGGAGCTACAATGAGCAGTTCTTC.

This chain connects TRBV7-9 to TRBJ1-1, with 9 positions matching TRBD1. The trim removed 5 bases at V and 1 base at J, leaving 2 bases unmatched. The CDR3 is 14 amino acids. Germline-derived CDR1 and CDR2 are SEHNR and FQNEAQ (reference sequence). The CDR3 loop reads CASSPDRGNTEAFF. The DNA for the CDR3 is TGTGCCAGCAGCCCGGACAGGGGGAACACTGAAGCTTTCTTT. The full variable domain, completed using reference TRBV7-9 and TRBJ1-1, is DTGVSQNPRHKITKRGQNVTFRCDPISEHNRLYWYRQTLGQGPEFLTYFQNEAQLEKSRLLSDRFSAERPKGSFSTLEIQRTEQGDSAMYLCASSPDRGNTEAFFGQGTRLTVV.

CDR3 region: CASSQASPGLNEQYF. CDR3 nucleotide sequence: TGCGCCAGCAGCCAAGCTAGCCCGGGACTTAACGAGCAGTACTTC. The chain joins TRBV4-1 to TRBJ2-7; D is perhaps TRBD2 (6 bases). Germline values: CDR1 MGHRA, CDR2 YSYEKL. Trimming shortened V by 1 base and J by 5 bases, and 15 bases separated the two germline ends. The CDR3 has 15 residues.

The chain carries TRBV7-9 and TRBJ2-3; D possibly corresponds to TRBD1 (6 bases). Germline CDR1 reads SEHNR; CDR2 reads FQNEAQ (reference sequence). CDR3 size: 15 residues. The germline V and J ends were trimmed by 7 bases and 4 bases, with 18 bases remaining between them. CDR3 sequence reads: CASNNRAGDPDTQYF. The CDR3 DNA reads TGTGCCAGCAACAATCGGGCAGGGGACCCAGATACGCAGTATTTT.

The chain uses TRBV6-7 and TRBJ1-2; 7 bases fit TRBD1. TRBV6-7 counts as an open reading frame of uncertain function. This CDR3 region has 16 residues. V was clipped by 9 bases and J by 10 bases; unmatched bases: 23. CDR3 nucleotide sequence: TGTGCCAGTCCCAGATGTCGGGACAGACAGATGGAGGACTACACCTTC. Translation: CASPRCRDRQMEDYTF.

This clone was observed once. The chain employs TRBV5-6 and TRBJ1-1; no reliable D call. From germline, CDR1 is SGHDT and CDR2 YYEEEE. The CDR3 consists of 12 residues. V shed 3 bases and J shed 7 bases, with 10 bases lying between them. In DNA, the CDR3 is TGTGCCAGCAGCTGGGAGACAAGTGAAGCTTTCTTT. It encodes CASSWETSEAFF.

This clone has only one observation. This chain connects TRBV18 to TRBJ2-4, with 7 bases fitting TRBD1. The V segment lost 0 bases and the J segment 6 bases; nucleotides outside the gene matches: 8. Per the germline V gene, CDR1 is KGHSH and CDR2 is LQKENI. This CDR3 is 16 amino acids long. CDR3 in DNA: TGTGCCAGCTCACCACCGACCGGGACAGTGGGAAACATTCAGTACTTC. Its translation is CASSPPTGTVGNIQYF. Drawing the rest from reference TRBV18 and TRBJ2-4, the complete variable domain is NAGVMQNPRHLVRRRGQEARLRCSPMKGHSHVYWYRQLPEEGLKFMVYLQKENIIDESGMPKERFSAEFPKEGPSILRIQQVVRGDSAAYFCASSPPTGTVGNIQYFGAGTRLSVL.

The V and J genes are TRBV12-2 and TRBJ2-7; the tabulated D call, TRBD1, remains unverified against the DNA. TRBV12-2 represents a pseudogene. This CDR3 contains 14 residues. This chain's CDR3 is CASRSARPSYEQYF. CDR3 bases: TGTGCAAGTCGCTCGGCCAGGCCGAGCTACGAGCAGTACTTC.

This chain uses TRBV5-4 with TRBJ2-5; the D gene is possibly TRBD1 (5 bases). The CDR3 totals 12 residues. Trimming took off 2 bases at V and 8 bases at J, with 10 bases between the two ends. Germline lookup yields CDR1 SGHNT and CDR2 YYREEE (reference sequence). CDR3 nucleotide sequence: TGTGCCAGCAGCTTTTCGCAGGGAACCCAGTACTTC. Translation gives CASSFSQGTQYF.

This clone has more than one count but fewer than ten. V and J are TRBV6-5 and TRBJ2-7; possibly TRBD1 for D (6 bases). The V gene's germline CDR1 is MNHEY and CDR2 SVGAGI. The ends were cut back, 6 bases at V and 2 bases at J, with 17 bases in the middle. The CDR3 is 15 amino acids. The CDR3 loop is CASSRQGTLPYEQYF. The CDR3 DNA follows: TGTGCCAGCAGCCGGCAAGGGACACTTCCCTACGAGCAGTACTTC.

This clone has just one count. J is TRBJ1-5 and V is TRBV6-6; the match to TRBD1 covers 7 bases. The junction had 8 bases not matched to a gene; V was cut back by 2 bases and J by 4 bases. The CDR3 covers 16 residues. Germline lookup yields CDR1 MNHNY and CDR2 SVGAGI (reference sequence). CDR3 amino acids: CASSYARDRGNQPQHF. The CDR3 DNA reads TGTGCCAGCAGTTACGCTAGGGACAGAGGTAATCAGCCCCAGCATTTT.

V and J are TRBV27 and TRBJ1-1; D is undetermined. CDR1 MNHEY and CDR2 SMNVEV come from the germline V gene (reference sequence). This CDR3 is built from 12 residues. The V and J ends lost 8 bases and 4 bases respectively, with 11 bases between them. This CDR3 is CASGRSITEAFF. The CDR3 nucleotides read TGTGCCAGCGGGCGAAGTATCACTGAAGCTTTCTTT.

This chain links TRBV29-1 with TRBJ1-2, with a possible D match to TRBD1 (6 bases). The CDR3 spans 12 residues. The V gene's germline CDR1 is SQVTM and CDR2 ANQGSEA. V shed 4 bases and J shed 3 bases, with 9 bases lying between them. In DNA, the CDR3 is TGCAGCGTTGGGGACACCGACTATGGCTACACCTTC. Translation gives CSVGDTDYGYTF.

This chain joins TRBV30 and TRBJ1-1, with TRBD1 identical over 7 bases. Trimming took 1 base from V and 4 from J; bases not matched to a gene: 3. This CDR3 has 13 residues. From germline, CDR1 is GTSNPN and CDR2 SVGIG (reference sequence). This CDR3 is CAWSGQGGTEAFF. As DNA, the CDR3 is TGTGCCTGGAGTGGTCAGGGGGGCACTGAAGCTTTCTTT. The whole variable domain, remainder taken from reference TRBV30 and TRBJ1-1, is SQTIHQWPATLVQPVGSPLSLECTVEGTSNPNLYWYRQAAGRGLQLLFYSVGIGQISSEVPQNLSASRPQDRQFILSSKKLLLSDSGFYLCAWSGQGGTEAFFGQGTRLTVV.

The chain combines TRBV30 with TRBJ2-3; D might be TRBD1 (6 bases). Germline values: CDR1 GTSNPN, CDR2 SVGIG (reference sequence). The germline V and J ends were trimmed by 3 bases and 5 bases, with 12 bases remaining between them. The CDR3 contains 13 residues. CDR3 nucleotide sequence: TGTGCCTGGAGGCAGGGGCGCGTAGATACGCAGTATTTT. This translates into CAWRQGRVDTQYF.

The genes are TRBV5-4 and TRBJ1-2, with D unclear. The V end lost 2 bases, the J end lost 6 bases, and 14 bases lay between the germline ends. CDR1 is SGHNT and CDR2 is YYREEE in the germline V gene (reference sequence). This CDR3 is 14 amino acids long. The CDR3 spells CASSFGLSVDGYTF. In nucleotides, the CDR3 is TGTGCCAGCAGCTTCGGTTTGTCGGTGGATGGCTACACCTTC.

This clone was seen just once. This chain connects TRBV4-1 to TRBJ1-5; the D is unclear. This CDR3 has 15 residues. V was cut by 3 bases and J by 4 bases, with 13 bases left in between. Per germline, CDR1 MGHRA and CDR2 YSYEKL. The CDR3 coding sequence is TGCGCCAGCAGCCATTCTACCGGGGTTAATCAGCCCCAGCATTTT. The encoded protein is CASSHSTGVNQPQHF.

The V call is TRBV30, the J call TRBJ2-7, with TRBD2 identical over 10 bases. V dropped 3 bases and J dropped 4; count of bases not matched to a gene: 9. This CDR3 comprises 15 residues. In germline, CDR1 is GTSNPN, CDR2 SVGIG (reference sequence). CDR3 nucleotide sequence: TGTGCCTGGAGCGGGGGGGGACTAGCGAAATACGAGCAGTACTTC. It codes for CAWSGGGLAKYEQYF.

This clone was counted a few times. The genes are TRBV9 and TRBJ2-1; 8 bases line up with TRBD2. From germline, CDR1 is SGDLS and CDR2 YYNGEE. The length of the CDR3 is 16 residues. Trimming cost V 4 bases and J 7 bases; bases outside gene matches: 13. The CDR3 loop is CASSPLGGRGENEQFF. The CDR3 region has the DNA TGTGCCAGCAGCCCGCTCGGGGGGCGGGGGGAGAATGAGCAGTTCTTC.

This chain links TRBV7-6 with TRBJ2-7, with a possible D match to TRBD1 (5 bases). The length of the CDR3 is 17 residues. The germline V and J ends were trimmed by 2 bases and 1 base, with 18 bases remaining between them. Germline CDR1 reads SGHVS; CDR2 reads FNYEAQ. CDR3 loop: CASSLFNNGAGSYEQYF. DNA of the CDR3: TGTGCCAGCAGCTTATTCAATAACGGTGCAGGGTCCTACGAGCAGTACTTC.